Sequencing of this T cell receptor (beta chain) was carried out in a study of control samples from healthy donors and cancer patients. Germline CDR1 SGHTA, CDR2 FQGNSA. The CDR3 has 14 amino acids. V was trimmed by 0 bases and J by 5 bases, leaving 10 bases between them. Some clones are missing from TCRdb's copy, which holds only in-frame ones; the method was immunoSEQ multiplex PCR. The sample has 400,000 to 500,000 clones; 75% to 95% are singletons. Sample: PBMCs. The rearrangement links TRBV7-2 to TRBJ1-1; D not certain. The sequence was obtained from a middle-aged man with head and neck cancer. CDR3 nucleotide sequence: TGTGCCAGCAGCTTAGCGCAACGGGAGACTGAAGCTTTCTTT. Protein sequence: CASSLAQRETEAFF.